A single sample is the source of the 20 T cell receptor beta chains below, sequenced in a study of shared clonotypes between healthy human individuals. Measured with immunoSEQ multiplex PCR; TCRdb has only the in-frame clones, and not every one. Among about 2.3 million clones listed, about 92% were seen once. Sequencing was done on a sample of naive CD4+ T cells from PBMCs. The subset is: CD45RA+ positively selected. All receptors derive from a man younger than 35 in good health. Some clones in this sample may be carry-over from other donors' samples.

The rearrangement links TRBV7-2 to TRBJ2-2, with D uncertain. This CDR3 has 16 residues. Germline lookup yields CDR1 SGHTA and CDR2 FQGNSA. The V end was cut by 1 base, the J end by 4 bases, with 13 bases between. CDR3 nucleotide sequence: TGTGCCAGCAGCTTAGATCGGTCCTTCTCCACCGGGGAGCTGTTTTTT. This sequence encodes CASSLDRSFSTGELFF.

This chain links TRBV6-5 with TRBJ1-1; 9 bases fit TRBD1. J was trimmed by 6 bases and V by 5 bases; bases with no gene match: 10. CDR1 MNHEY and CDR2 SVGAGI come from the germline V gene. The CDR3 runs to 15 residues. Here the CDR3 DNA reads TGTGCCAGCAGTGCAACAGGGGGCCGTGGCGCTGAAGCTTTCTTT. It encodes CASSATGGRGAEAFF.

The chain combines TRBV9 with TRBJ2-2, with D unresolved. The germline gives CDR1 SGDLS, CDR2 YYNGEE. Trimming cost V 0 bases and J 0 bases, with 21 bases left between them. CDR3 length: 20 amino acids. The CDR3 coding sequence is TGTGCCAGCAGCGTAGTTGGAGCCCCCCGGCCCTATACGAACACCGGGGAGCTGTTTTTT. Its translation: CASSVVGAPRPYTNTGELFF.

V usage is TRBV5-1 and J usage is TRBJ1-5; TRBD1 matches 7 bases. The CDR3 loop spans 15 amino acids. Germline V gene sequence: CDR1 SGHRS, CDR2 YFSETQ. Germline trimming cut 4 bases from V and 6 bases from J; bases unmatched to any gene: 10. The CDR3 loop reads CASSRGTERSQPQHF. In nucleotides, the CDR3 is TGCGCCAGCAGCAGAGGGACAGAACGCAGTCAGCCCCAGCATTTT.

Concerning this clone: In the same sample, other DNA sequences code for this CDR3. The V and J genes are TRBV11-2 and TRBJ1-5; 9 positions agree with TRBD1. This CDR3 has 15 amino acids. Looked up from germline, CDR1 is SGHAT and CDR2 is FQNNGV. J gave up 4 bases and V 1 base, and 2 bases lay outside the gene matches. CDR3 coding DNA: TGTGCCAGCAGCTTAGCCGGACAGGGGAATCAGCCCCAGCATTTT. The encoded protein is CASSLAGQGNQPQHF.

V and J are TRBV7-3 and TRBJ1-3; no firm D call. Trimming removed 5 bases from V and 0 bases from J, with 11 bases in between. The CDR3 is made up of 15 amino acids. Germline V CDR1 and CDR2: SGHTA, FQGTGA. The CDR3 DNA reads TGTGCCAGCAGCCTCAGTAGTGGCTCTGGAAACACCATATATTTT. Translation gives CASSLSSGSGNTIYF.

The chain recombines TRBV7-9 with TRBJ1-2, with a possible D match to TRBD1 (5 bases). Germline CDR1 is SEHNR and CDR2 is FQNEAQ (reference sequence). This CDR3 has 16 residues. Trimming stripped 0 bases from V and 5 bases from J, with 16 bases between. CDR3 DNA: TGTGCCAGCAGCTTAGCGGGGCAGGTCGACACATATGGCTACACCTTC. Translating gives CASSLAGQVDTYGYTF.

The chain combines TRBV10-1 with TRBJ2-7; 7 bases align to TRBD2. Germline V gives CDR1 WNHNN, CDR2 SYGVQD (reference sequence). The CDR3 sequence is 15 residues long. Trimming cost V 8 bases and J 6 bases; bases outside gene matches: 16. CDR3 amino acids: CASPTLGGGPIEQYF. The CDR3 coding sequence is TGCGCCAGCCCGACCTTGGGGGGAGGGCCTATCGAGCAGTACTTC.

The chain links TRBV29-1 to TRBJ1-1; D uncertain. Germline CDR1 SQVTM, CDR2 ANQGSEA. V lost 4 bases and J 0 bases, leaving 18 bases between the germline ends. The CDR3 contains 16 residues. The CDR3 sequence is CSVVGLPGQMNTEAFF. The CDR3, as DNA: TGCAGCGTTGTAGGTCTTCCAGGCCAAATGAACACTGAAGCTTTCTTT.

This chain links TRBV5-1 with TRBJ2-7; D may be TRBD1 or TRBD2 (5 bases each). Germline CDR1 SGHRS, CDR2 YFSETQ. The CDR3 spans 15 residues. Trimming shortened V by 4 bases and J by 0 bases, and 14 bases separated the two germline ends. The CDR3 protein is CASSPGRSSSYEQYF. The CDR3 DNA sequence: TGCGCCAGCAGCCCGGGACGTTCGAGCTCCTACGAGCAGTACTTC.

The J gene is TRBJ2-7, the V gene TRBV5-4, with a possible D match to TRBD1 (6 bases). The CDR3 length is 16 residues. CDR1 and CDR2 (germline): SGHNT, YYREEE (reference sequence). V shed 4 bases and J shed 3 bases, with 20 bases lying between them. The CDR3 DNA reads TGTGCCAGCAGCCCGATACCAGGGGCAGGGATCTACGAGCAGTACTTC. Translated: CASSPIPGAGIYEQYF.

CDR3 nucleotides: TGTGCCAGCAGCCCCTCACGCTCTAGCGTCTCCTACGAGCAGTACTTC. As protein: CASSPSRSSVSYEQYF. The chain couples TRBV4-2 to TRBJ2-7; a possible D gene is TRBD2 (6 bases). Germline V gene sequence: CDR1 LGHNA, CDR2 YNFKEQ. The CDR3 sequence is 16 residues long. V shed 4 bases and J shed 0 bases, with 16 bases lying between them.

This chain uses TRBV6-1 with TRBJ2-7; 10 bases agree with TRBD1. The germline V gene encodes CDR1 MNHNS and CDR2 SASEGT. This CDR3 has 14 residues. The junction had 6 bases not matched to a gene; V was cut back by 4 bases and J by 6 bases. CDR3 region: CASSVPGDRGEQYF. CDR3 DNA: TGTGCCAGCAGTGTGCCCGGGGACAGGGGCGAGCAGTACTTC.

The chain carries TRBV27 and TRBJ1-2; 8 positions agree with TRBD1. J was trimmed by 9 bases and V by 11 bases; bases with no gene match: 14. This CDR3 is built from 13 residues. Germline V gene sequence: CDR1 MNHEY, CDR2 SMNVEV (reference sequence). CDR3 nucleotides: TGTGCCGGGACAGGTGGGAGGGCTCAAAGCTACACCTTC. As protein: CAGTGGRAQSYTF.

J is TRBJ2-7 and V is TRBV18; 7 nucleotides agree with TRBD1. The V gene end was trimmed by 2 bases and the J gene end by 5 bases; junction bases not matched to a gene: 6. The CDR3 consists of 14 residues. Germline values: CDR1 KGHSH, CDR2 LQKENI. CDR3 DNA: TGTGCCAGCTCACCAGAGACAGGGTTCCACGAGCAGTACTTC. As protein: CASSPETGFHEQYF.

The chain uses TRBV19 and TRBJ2-3, with D possibly being TRBD2 (6 bases). This CDR3 spans 17 amino acids. Trimming pared 1 base from V and 2 bases from J, leaving 16 bases between. Germline lookup yields CDR1 LNHDA and CDR2 SQIVND (reference sequence). CDR3 amino acids: CASSIAGGRAFTDTQYF. Written as DNA, the CDR3 is TGTGCCAGTAGTATAGCTGGGGGGAGAGCTTTCACAGATACGCAGTATTTT.

V is TRBV30 and J is TRBJ1-6, with 9 positions matching TRBD1. Trimming cost V 5 bases and J 7 bases; bases outside gene matches: 3. Germline values: CDR1 GTSNPN, CDR2 SVGIG (reference sequence). The CDR3 has 13 amino acids. In DNA, the CDR3 is TGTGCCTGGGTAACAGGGGGCAATTCACCCCTCCACTTT. Its protein product is CAWVTGGNSPLHF.

The chain is built from TRBV5-1 and TRBJ1-2, with 10 bases identical to TRBD1. The CDR3 covers 16 residues. V was pared by 4 bases and J by 8 bases, with 14 bases of the junction left unmatched. The germline gives CDR1 SGHRS, CDR2 YFSETQ. The DNA for the CDR3 is TGCGCCAGCAGCCCCGGACAGGGGGTGGTAACTCGGGGCTACACCTTC. Its translation: CASSPGQGVVTRGYTF.

This rearrangement joins TRBV18 to TRBJ2-1; 10 bases line up with TRBD2. Germline V gene sequence: CDR1 KGHSH, CDR2 LQKENI. CDR3 length: 19 residues. Losses at the gene ends were 3 bases for V and 1 base for J; bases not matched to a gene: 12. CDR3 amino acids: CASSPLTIASGSSYNEQFF. CDR3 nucleotide sequence: TGTGCCAGCTCACCCCTGACTATCGCTAGCGGGAGTTCCTACAATGAGCAGTTCTTC.

The V call is TRBV7-6, the J call TRBJ1-5; no clear D. The germline gives CDR1 SGHVS, CDR2 FNYEAQ. This CDR3 contains 15 residues. With 4 bases removed from V and 5 bases from J, the gap between germline ends came to 15 bases. The CDR3 here is CASSSGRTKDQPQHF. As DNA, the CDR3 is TGTGCCAGCAGCTCCGGACGGACCAAGGATCAGCCCCAGCATTTT.